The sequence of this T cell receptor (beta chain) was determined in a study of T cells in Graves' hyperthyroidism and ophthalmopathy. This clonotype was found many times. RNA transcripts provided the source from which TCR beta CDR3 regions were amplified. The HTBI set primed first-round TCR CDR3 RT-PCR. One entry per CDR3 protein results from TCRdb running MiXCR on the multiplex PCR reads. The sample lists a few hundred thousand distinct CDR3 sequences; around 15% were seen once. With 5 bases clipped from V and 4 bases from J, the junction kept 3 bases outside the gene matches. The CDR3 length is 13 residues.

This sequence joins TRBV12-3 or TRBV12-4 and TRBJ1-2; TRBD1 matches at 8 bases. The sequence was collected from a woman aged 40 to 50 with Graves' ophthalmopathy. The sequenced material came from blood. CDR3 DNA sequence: TGTGCCAGCAGTAAGACAGGGGCCTATGGCTACACCTTC. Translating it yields CASSKTGAYGYTF.